This T cell receptor (beta chain) derives from a study of cytomegalovirus exposure and HLA in healthy donors. Germline CDR1 and CDR2: MDHEN and SYDVKM. There are 13 residues in the CDR3. Those who donated were healthy bone marrow donors. Points from the study as a whole: Indistinguishability led to the exclusion of some V segments, TRBV6-2 and TRBV6-3 included.

The primer mix had 60 Vbeta and 13 Jbeta primers. Produced via immunoSEQ multiplex PCR; TCRdb's table is partial and in-frame only. The sample holds 150,000 or so clones, 80% seen once. A remark on this clone: Its antigen remains unidentified.

Sequenced sample: PBMCs. This chain connects TRBV28 to TRBJ2-7; the match to TRBD2 covers 7 bases. The J call is uncertain, as TRBJ2-5 better fits the DNA end. The TCR sequence derives from a middle-aged woman in good health and CMV-seropositive. The CDR3 loop is CASRSSGKETQYF. CDR3 nucleotides: TGTGCCAGCAGGTCCAGCGGGAAAGAGACCCAGTACTTC.